The 10 T cell receptor beta chains presented below share a single source sample, sequenced in a study of T cell changes during pregnancy in multiple sclerosis. This table comes from immunoSEQ multiplex PCR, and its TCRdb copy is limited to in-frame clones, with some not included. The repertoire includes about 80,000 clones, approximately 94% of them detected once, and 2.5% sits in the top ten. The sequencing here drew on peripheral blood, taken in the third trimester of pregnancy. The receptors derive from a female donor with multiple sclerosis, enrolled in a pregnancy study.

The J gene is TRBJ2-1, the V gene TRBV27; D is unclear. The CDR3 extends over 14 amino acids. Trimming stripped 0 bases from V and 10 bases from J, with 13 bases between. From germline, CDR1 is MNHEY and CDR2 SMNVEV (reference sequence). Here the CDR3 reads CASSLSPTFGEQFF. The DNA of the CDR3 is TGTGCCAGCAGTTTATCACCAACCTTCGGGGAGCAGTTCTTC.

The rearrangement uses TRBV29-1 and TRBJ2-1, with TRBD1 as a possible D gene (5 bases). Germline V gene data show CDR1 as SQVTM and CDR2 as ANQGSEA. The CDR3 is made up of 13 amino acids. The germline V and J ends were trimmed by 2 bases and 9 bases, with 14 bases remaining between them. The CDR3 bases are TGCAGCGTTGAATGGTCCCAGGGTAGTGAGCAGTTCTTC. This codes for CSVEWSQGSEQFF.

The genes are TRBV4-2 and TRBJ2-2, with 12 nucleotides matching TRBD2. The CDR3 has 20 amino acids. CDR1 is LGHNA, CDR2 YNFKEQ, per germline. V lost 3 bases to trimming and J lost 4 bases; unmatched junction nucleotides: 15. DNA of the CDR3: TGTGCCAGCAGCCACAGGGTACTAGCGGGGGGCCAACGAGGCACCGGGGAGCTGTTTTTT. Translated, it gives CASSHRVLAGGQRGTGELFF.

The chain uses TRBV7-6 and TRBJ2-1; 8 positions agree with TRBD2. V shed 5 bases, J shed 3 bases, and the junction held 3 bases outside the gene matches. The CDR3 covers 14 residues. Germline CDR1 and CDR2: SGHVS and FNYEAQ. CDR3 region: CASSQLADYNEQFF. DNA of the CDR3: TGTGCCAGCAGCCAACTAGCGGACTACAATGAGCAGTTCTTC. Full variable domain (missing parts from reference TRBV7-6 and TRBJ2-1): GAGVSQSPRYKVTKRGQDVALRCDPISGHVSLYWYRQALGQGPEFLTYFNYEAQQDKSGLPNDRFSAERPEGSISTLTIQRTEQRDSAMYRCASSQLADYNEQFFGPGTRLTVL.

The rearrangement joins TRBV11-2 to TRBJ1-6; no clear D. V lost 6 bases and J lost 9, with 21 bases in between. Germline V gene sequence: CDR1 SGHAT, CDR2 FQNNGV. The CDR3 extends over 16 amino acids. The CDR3 region has the DNA TGTGCCAGCAGACCCAGCCGGGGTGCGCTCGGTTCACCCCTCCACTTT. Encoded protein: CASRPSRGALGSPLHF.

V gene TRBV5-1 combines with J gene TRBJ1-2, with 7 nucleotides matching TRBD1. Per germline, CDR1 SGHRS and CDR2 YFSETQ. The CDR3 runs to 15 residues. V lost 4 bases, J lost 0 bases, and 6 bases stayed unmatched. The CDR3 loop reads CASSTRDSTNYGYTF. In DNA form, the CDR3 reads TGCGCCAGCAGCACCCGGGACAGCACTAACTATGGCTACACCTTC.

This chain links TRBV18 with TRBJ1-2; 7 bases fit TRBD1. Trimming at V came to 6 bases and at J to 7 bases, leaving 17 bases not matched to a gene. Per germline, CDR1 KGHSH and CDR2 LQKENI. The CDR3 length is 16 residues. CDR3 sequence (DNA): TGTGCCAGCTCGTACGACAGGGTAATAGACCCCTCTGGCTACACCTTC. Its protein is CASSYDRVIDPSGYTF.

This clone was detected once. The V gene is TRBV29-1, the J gene TRBJ2-1; TRBD1 might be the D (5 bases). CDR3 size: 13 residues. The V gene's germline CDR1 is SQVTM and CDR2 ANQGSEA. V lost 4 bases and J lost 7, with 14 bases in between. The CDR3 sequence: CSVAGAFNNEQFF. Here the CDR3 DNA reads TGCAGCGTTGCTGGGGCCTTTAATAATGAGCAGTTCTTC.

V and J are TRBV7-9 and TRBJ1-2; D is undetermined. This CDR3 is 16 amino acids long. Trimming removed 5 bases from V and 6 bases from J, with 22 bases in between. Germline V gene data show CDR1 as SEHNR and CDR2 as FQNEAQ (reference sequence). Written as DNA, the CDR3 is TGTGCCAGCAGCCCGTTCGGGATTATTCGGAGCGATGGCTACACCTTC. Protein: CASSPFGIIRSDGYTF.

The J gene is TRBJ2-7, the V gene TRBV6-5; 7 nucleotides agree with TRBD2. Germline V CDR1 and CDR2: MNHEY, SVGAGI. This CDR3 is 14 amino acids long. The V segment lost 4 bases and the J segment 5 bases; nucleotides outside the gene matches: 8. CDR3 bases: TGTGCCAGCAGTTTGGTGGGGGGGAACGACGAGCAGTACTTC. Protein: CASSLVGGNDEQYF.